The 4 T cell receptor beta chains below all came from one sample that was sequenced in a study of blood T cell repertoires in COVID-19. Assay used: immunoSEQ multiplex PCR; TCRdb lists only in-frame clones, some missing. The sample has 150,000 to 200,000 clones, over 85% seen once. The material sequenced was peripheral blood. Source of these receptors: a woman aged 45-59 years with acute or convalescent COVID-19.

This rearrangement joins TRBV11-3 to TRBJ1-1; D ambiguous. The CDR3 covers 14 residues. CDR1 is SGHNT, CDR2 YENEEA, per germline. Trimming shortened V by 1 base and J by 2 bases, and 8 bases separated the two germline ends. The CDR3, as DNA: TGTGCCAGCAGCTTAGTCGAGGGAAACACTGAAGCTTTCTTT. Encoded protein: CASSLVEGNTEAFF.

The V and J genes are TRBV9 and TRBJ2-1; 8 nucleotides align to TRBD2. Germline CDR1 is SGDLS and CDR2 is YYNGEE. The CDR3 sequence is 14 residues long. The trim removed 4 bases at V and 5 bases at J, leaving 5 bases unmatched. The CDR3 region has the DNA TGTGCCAGCAGCTTTAGCGGGATCAACAATGAGCAGTTCTTC. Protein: CASSFSGINNEQFF. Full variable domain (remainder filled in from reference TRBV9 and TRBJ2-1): DSGVTQTPKHLITATGQRVTLRCSPRSGDLSVYWYQQSLDQGLQFLIQYYNGEERAKGNILERFSAQQFPDLHSELNLSSLELGDSALYFCASSFSGINNEQFFGPGTRLTVL.

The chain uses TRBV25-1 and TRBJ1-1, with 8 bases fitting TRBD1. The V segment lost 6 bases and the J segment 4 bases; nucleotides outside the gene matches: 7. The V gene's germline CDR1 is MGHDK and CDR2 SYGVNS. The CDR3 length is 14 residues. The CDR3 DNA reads TGTGCCAGCAGCCGGACAGGGAGTGGCACTGAAGCTTTCTTT. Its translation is CASSRTGSGTEAFF.

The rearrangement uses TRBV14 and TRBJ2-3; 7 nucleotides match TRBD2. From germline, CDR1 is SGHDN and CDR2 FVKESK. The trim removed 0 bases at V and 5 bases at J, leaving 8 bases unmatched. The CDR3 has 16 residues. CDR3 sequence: CASSQEPGLVGDTQYF. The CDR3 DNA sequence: TGTGCCAGCAGCCAAGAGCCTGGACTAGTAGGAGATACGCAGTATTTT.